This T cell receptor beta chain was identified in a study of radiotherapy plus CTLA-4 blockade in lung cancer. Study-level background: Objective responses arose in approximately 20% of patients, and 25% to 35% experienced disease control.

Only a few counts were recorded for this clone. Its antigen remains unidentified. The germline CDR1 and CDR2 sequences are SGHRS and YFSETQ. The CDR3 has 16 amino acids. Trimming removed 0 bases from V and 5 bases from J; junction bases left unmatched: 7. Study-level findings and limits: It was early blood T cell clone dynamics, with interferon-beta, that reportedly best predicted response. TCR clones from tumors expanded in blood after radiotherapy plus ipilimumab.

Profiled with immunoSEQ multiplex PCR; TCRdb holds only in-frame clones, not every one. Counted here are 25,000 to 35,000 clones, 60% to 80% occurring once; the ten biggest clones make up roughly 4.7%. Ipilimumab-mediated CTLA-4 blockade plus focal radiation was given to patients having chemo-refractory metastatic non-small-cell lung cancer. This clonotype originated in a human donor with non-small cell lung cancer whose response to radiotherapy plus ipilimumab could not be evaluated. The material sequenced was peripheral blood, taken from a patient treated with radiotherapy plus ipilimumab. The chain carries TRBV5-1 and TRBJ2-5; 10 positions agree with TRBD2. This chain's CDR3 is CASSLGGTSVSETQYF. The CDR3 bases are TGCGCCAGCAGCTTGGGAGGGACTAGCGTTTCCGAGACCCAGTACTTC.